One and the same sample provided the 31 T cell receptor beta chains below, sequenced in a study of cytomegalovirus exposure and HLA in healthy donors. The primer mix had 60 Vbeta and 13 Jbeta primers. TCRdb's table, derived via immunoSEQ multiplex PCR, lists solely in-frame clones and lacks some. The table lists roughly 130,000 clones, roughly 77% of them singletons. Sequenced input: PBMCs. Receptor source: a man under 40 in good health and CMV-seronegative.

V gene TRBV2 combines with J gene TRBJ2-7; no reliable D call. This CDR3 comprises 13 residues. Germline CDR1 is SNHLY and CDR2 is FYNNEI. Trimming took 4 bases from V and 2 from J, leaving 9 bases between them. The DNA for the CDR3 is TGTGCCAGCAGTGGGCAGTCCCCCTACGAGCAGTACTTC. It translates to CASSGQSPYEQYF.

The chain has TRBV5-4 and TRBJ1-2, with a tentative D call TRBD1 (6 bases). The V gene lost 0 bases and the J gene lost 8 bases, with 14 bases spanning the gap. CDR3 length: 14 amino acids. Germline values: CDR1 SGHNT, CDR2 YYREEE (reference sequence). CDR3 loop: CASSLVQGYEGYTF. In DNA form, the CDR3 reads TGTGCCAGCAGCTTGGTACAGGGTTATGAAGGCTACACCTTC.

The J gene is TRBJ2-5, the V gene TRBV10-3, with D hard to call. The germline V gene has CDR1 ENHRY and CDR2 SYGVKD. The CDR3 is 13 amino acids. Trimming removed 5 bases from V and 5 bases from J, with 12 bases in between. The CDR3 nucleotides are TGTGCCATCAGTAATGTGGTGGAGGAGACCCAGTACTTC. It specifies CAISNVVEETQYF.

The gene calls are TRBV19 and TRBJ2-7, with TRBD2 matching over 7 bases. The CDR3 totals 14 residues. The V gene end was trimmed by 3 bases and the J gene end by 2 bases; junction bases not matched to a gene: 4. Per germline, CDR1 LNHDA and CDR2 SQIVND (reference sequence). CDR3 coding DNA: TGTGCCAGTAGTATCCCGGGAGGACCCTACGAGCAGTACTTC. Amino acid sequence: CASSIPGGPYEQYF.

V and J are TRBV25-1 and TRBJ2-1, with TRBD2 identical over 8 bases. The CDR3 extends over 18 amino acids. The germline gives CDR1 MGHDK, CDR2 SYGVNS. V gave up 4 bases and J gave up 7 bases; unmatched junction bases: 18. Here the CDR3 DNA reads TGTGCCAGCAGTGGATACGACCCGGTCGGCGGGGGGTTTAATGAGCAGTTCTTC. This codes for CASSGYDPVGGGFNEQFF.

The chain uses TRBV6-6 and TRBJ2-7; tentatively, D is TRBD2 (5 bases). Trimming cost V 2 bases and J 2 bases, with 16 bases left between them. Per germline, CDR1 MNHNY and CDR2 SVGAGI (reference sequence). The CDR3 spans 16 residues. CDR3 DNA: TGTGCCAGCAGTTACGCGGGCAGCCGAGAAACCTACGAGCAGTACTTC. Translated, it gives CASSYAGSRETYEQYF.

This chain connects TRBV29-1 to TRBJ2-6, with TRBD1 matching 9 bases. Looked up from germline, CDR1 is SQVTM and CDR2 is ANQGSEA. Trimming cost V 4 bases and J 2 bases; bases outside gene matches: 0. There are 14 residues in the CDR3. This CDR3 reads CSVGDRAGANVLTF. CDR3 DNA: TGCAGCGTTGGGGACAGGGCTGGGGCCAACGTCCTGACTTTC.

The gene calls are TRBV6-5 and TRBJ1-2; the match to TRBD1 covers 9 bases. This CDR3 has 15 amino acids. Germline V CDR1 and CDR2: MNHEY, SVGAGI. V dropped 7 bases and J dropped 5; count of bases not matched to a gene: 11. CDR3: CASTPSPGTGYGYTF. CDR3 sequence (DNA): TGTGCCAGCACCCCCAGTCCGGGGACAGGGTATGGCTACACCTTC.

A single count supports this clone. The J gene is TRBJ2-7, the V gene TRBV5-1; tentatively, D is TRBD2 (6 bases). Germline V CDR1 and CDR2: SGHRS, YFSETQ. The CDR3 is 15 residues long. Trimming pared 5 bases from V and 2 bases from J, leaving 17 bases between. The CDR3 DNA is TGCGCCAGCAGATCTCGTAGTAGCGGAACCTACGAGCAGTACTTC. Translation gives CASRSRSSGTYEQYF.

This rearrangement joins TRBV20-1 to TRBJ2-7, with 7 bases identical to TRBD2. V trimming: 4 bases; J trimming: 12 bases; junction bases outside the gene matches: 9. CDR1 DFQATT and CDR2 SNEGSKA come from the germline V gene (reference sequence). The CDR3 sequence is 11 residues long. CDR3 sequence: CSAIGGSEGYF. Here the CDR3 DNA reads TGCAGTGCTATCGGGGGGTCGGAGGGGTACTTC.

Turning to this clone: The conserved phenylalanine or tryptophan is not found at the CDR3 terminus, so this likely reflects a read error. This rearrangement joins TRBV7-9 to TRBJ1-5; possibly TRBD1 for D (5 bases). V dropped 3 bases and J dropped 5 bases, with 11 bases sitting between them. The CDR3 spans 14 residues. The germline CDR1 and CDR2 sequences are SEHNR and FQNEAQ (reference sequence). The CDR3 region has the DNA TGTGCCAGCAGCTTTACCGGGGGTGATCAGCCCCAGCATGTT. It codes for CASSFTGGDQPQHV.

This chain uses TRBV5-6 with TRBJ2-2, with TRBD1 identical over 7 bases. This CDR3 is built from 15 residues. CDR1 is SGHDT and CDR2 is YYEEEE in the germline V gene. With 5 bases clipped from V and 5 bases from J, the junction kept 9 bases outside the gene matches. This CDR3 is CASRPDREGTGELFF. The CDR3 DNA reads as TGTGCCAGCAGGCCAGACAGGGAAGGGACCGGGGAGCTGTTTTTT.

The chain combines TRBV28 with TRBJ1-5; 9 bases map to TRBD1. From germline, CDR1 is MDHEN and CDR2 SYDVKM. V gave up 5 bases and J gave up 6 bases; unmatched junction bases: 8. This CDR3 has 15 amino acids. The CDR3 protein is CASSPGTGNGQPQHF. CDR3 DNA: TGTGCCAGCAGTCCCGGGACAGGGAATGGTCAGCCCCAGCATTTT.

The chain carries TRBV19 and TRBJ1-5; 7 nucleotides agree with TRBD1. The CDR3 consists of 12 residues. CDR1 and CDR2 (germline): LNHDA, SQIVND (reference sequence). Trimming took 8 bases from V and 9 from J; bases not matched to a gene: 7. CDR3 protein: CASGQEVRPQHF. CDR3 nucleotides: TGTGCCAGTGGACAGGAGGTTCGGCCCCAGCATTTT.

The V and J genes are TRBV6-1 and TRBJ1-4; no clear D. CDR1 MNHNS and CDR2 SASEGT come from the germline V gene. This CDR3 region has 13 residues. Trimming removed 1 base at V and 8 bases at J, with 8 bases between. CDR3 residues: CASSEVPQEKLFF. The DNA of the CDR3 is TGTGCCAGCAGTGAAGTTCCCCAGGAAAAACTGTTTTTT.

The chain recombines TRBV28 with TRBJ1-5; no clear D gene. Trimming pared 7 bases from V and 7 bases from J, leaving 14 bases between. This CDR3 has 13 amino acids. Germline V gene lookup returns CDR1 MDHEN and CDR2 SYDVKM. The CDR3: CASMRDLRQPQHF. CDR3 nucleotide sequence: TGTGCCAGCATGAGGGATCTTAGGCAGCCCCAGCATTTT.

The rearrangement joins TRBV4-1 to TRBJ2-5; D ambiguous. Germline values: CDR1 MGHRA, CDR2 YSYEKL. V lost 1 base and J lost 5, with 20 bases in between. The CDR3 sequence is 17 residues long. The CDR3 DNA follows: TGCGCCAGCAGCCAAGTAGTGAGTACCCAATATGCGGAGACCCAGTACTTC. The encoded protein is CASSQVVSTQYAETQYF.

This sequence joins TRBV7-8 and TRBJ2-7; perhaps TRBD1 as D (5 bases). This CDR3 has 13 residues. Germline-derived CDR1 and CDR2 are SGHVS and FQNEAQ. The ends were cut back, 6 bases at V and 2 bases at J, with 11 bases in the middle. The CDR3 here is CASRQDRAYEQYF. The CDR3 nucleotides are TGTGCCAGCAGGCAAGACAGAGCCTACGAGCAGTACTTC.

V gene TRBV10-3 combines with J gene TRBJ1-5, with D possibly matching TRBD1 (6 bases). Trimming took off 6 bases at V and 4 bases at J, with 10 bases between the two ends. Germline CDR1 is ENHRY and CDR2 is SYGVKD. The CDR3 extends over 13 amino acids. The CDR3 bases are TGTGCCATCAGCCGGGACACAAATCAGCCCCAGCATTTT. It encodes CAISRDTNQPQHF.

The chain links TRBV13 to TRBJ2-1; 10 nucleotides line up with TRBD1. J lost 7 bases, V lost 5 bases, and 5 bases had no gene match. This CDR3 region has 14 residues. The V gene's germline CDR1 is PRHDT and CDR2 FYEKMQ (reference sequence). The CDR3 bases are TGTGCCAGCAGCCAGGGACAGGGGAGAAATGAGCAGTTCTTC. This translates into CASSQGQGRNEQFF.

This clone has more than one count but fewer than ten. This sequence joins TRBV15 and TRBJ2-3, with TRBD1 identical over 9 bases. Germline V gives CDR1 LNHNV, CDR2 YYDKDF (reference sequence). The CDR3 has 16 residues. V gave up 0 bases and J gave up 5 bases; unmatched junction bases: 6. Here the CDR3 reads CATSRDGQGREDTQYF. The CDR3 bases are TGTGCCACCAGCAGAGATGGACAGGGGAGGGAAGATACGCAGTATTTT.

The CDR3 DNA reads as TGTGCCAGCAGCTTAGGGGCCACAGATACGCAGTATTTT. Encoded protein: CASSLGATDTQYF. This chain connects TRBV7-8 to TRBJ2-3; D is unclear. Germline V gene lookup returns CDR1 SGHVS and CDR2 FQNEAQ. The CDR3 extends over 13 amino acids. Trimming took 1 base from V and 2 from J, leaving 4 bases between them.

The rearrangement joins TRBV5-6 to TRBJ2-6; D may be TRBD2 (6 bases). Trimming stripped 0 bases from V and 0 bases from J, with 10 bases between. This CDR3 has 17 amino acids. Germline V gene lookup returns CDR1 SGHDT and CDR2 YYEEEE. Written as DNA, the CDR3 is TGTGCCAGCAGCTTGGCCGGGAGTCCCTCTGGGGCCAACGTCCTGACTTTC. Its translation is CASSLAGSPSGANVLTF.

The rearrangement uses TRBV5-4 and TRBJ2-1, with D perhaps matching TRBD2 (6 bases). The CDR3 consists of 15 residues. Germline values: CDR1 SGHNT, CDR2 YYREEE (reference sequence). V was cut by 0 bases and J by 6 bases, with 13 bases left in between. Here the CDR3 reads CASSLGGVPVNEQFF. In DNA form, the CDR3 reads TGTGCCAGCAGCTTGGGGGGGGTTCCGGTCAATGAGCAGTTCTTC.

The chain couples TRBV7-2 to TRBJ1-1; 7 bases fit TRBD1. The CDR3 is made up of 16 amino acids. Looked up from germline, CDR1 is SGHTA and CDR2 is FQGNSA. Trimming took 5 bases from V and 2 from J; bases not matched to a gene: 11. CDR3 residues: CASSPGGPLPNTEAFF. Here the CDR3 DNA reads TGTGCCAGCAGCCCAGGGGGACCACTACCAAACACTGAAGCTTTCTTT.

The chain is built from TRBV5-1 and TRBJ1-1, with 7 bases identical to TRBD1. Germline V gives CDR1 SGHRS, CDR2 YFSETQ. The CDR3 consists of 15 residues. V lost 2 bases and J lost 4; bases outside the gene matches: 8. The CDR3 nucleotides read TGCGCCAGCAGCTTTGGGACAGTTGGGAGCACTGAAGCTTTCTTT. Protein: CASSFGTVGSTEAFF. Full variable domain (remainder filled in from reference TRBV5-1 and TRBJ1-1): KAGVTQTPRYLIKTRGQQVTLSCSPISGHRSVSWYQQTPGQGLQFLFEYFSETQRNKGNFPGRFSGRQFSNSRSEMNVSTLELGDSALYLCASSFGTVGSTEAFFGQGTRLTVV.

The rearrangement uses TRBV5-7 and TRBJ1-6, with 7 nucleotides matching TRBD1. TRBV5-7 is marked as an open reading frame, function uncertain. Trimming at V came to 0 bases and at J to 0 bases, leaving 6 bases not matched to a gene. The CDR3 has 18 amino acids. DNA of the CDR3: TGTGCCAGCAGCTTGGAAGGGACAGAAAGCTCCTATAATTCACCCCTCCACTTT. It encodes CASSLEGTESSYNSPLHF.

The chain has TRBV2 and TRBJ2-5, with D possibly matching TRBD2 (6 bases). Per the germline V gene, CDR1 is SNHLY and CDR2 is FYNNEI. Trimming removed 8 bases from V and 2 bases from J, with 12 bases in between. This CDR3 has 13 residues. The CDR3 nucleotides read TGTGCCAGCTACCGGGCGGGGCAAGAGACCCAGTACTTC. Translated, it gives CASYRAGQETQYF.

V usage is TRBV5-5 and J usage is TRBJ1-2, with TRBD1 identical over 9 bases. Germline assignment: CDR1 SGHKS and CDR2 YYEKEE (reference sequence). This CDR3 region has 13 residues. The junction had 5 bases not matched to a gene; V was cut back by 5 bases and J by 6 bases. The chain's CDR3 is CASSTGTGNGYTF. The CDR3 DNA follows: TGTGCCAGCAGTACCGGGACAGGGAATGGCTACACCTTC. The full variable domain, completed using reference TRBV5-5 and TRBJ1-2, is DAGVTQSPTHLIKTRGQQVTLRCSPISGHKSVSWYQQVLGQGPQFIFQYYEKEERGRGNFPDRFSARQFPNYSSELNVNALLLGDSALYLCASSTGTGNGYTFGSGTRLTVV.

The chain carries TRBV6-5 and TRBJ1-6; 8 bases are shared with TRBD1. Per the germline V gene, CDR1 is MNHEY and CDR2 is SVGAGI. V shed 4 bases and J 5 bases; nucleotides not matched to a gene: 1. This CDR3 is built from 14 residues. The CDR3 reads CASSLGQDNSPLHF. The CDR3 DNA sequence: TGTGCCAGCAGTTTGGGACAGGATAATTCACCCCTCCACTTT.

In DNA, the CDR3 is TGTGCCGGCGGGGGTGGCCGGTACAATGAGCAGTTCTTC. The encoded protein is CAGGGGRYNEQFF. V usage is TRBV28 and J usage is TRBJ2-1, with 7 nucleotides matching TRBD2. The germline CDR1 and CDR2 sequences are MDHEN and SYDVKM. With V trimmed by 11 bases and J by 4 bases, 8 bases remained unmatched. The CDR3 runs to 13 residues.